Below are 20 T cell receptor beta chains sequenced from a single sample in a study of OX40 agonist ivuxolimab in advanced cancers. Generated by immunoSEQ multiplex PCR, the TCRdb table keeps only in-frame clones and is missing some. The table lists 6,000 to 9,500 clones, just under 75% of them singletons. Sample: CD4+ or CD8+ T cells sorted from blood, taken in a trial of the OX40 agonist ivuxolimab. The receptors were sampled from an adult with an advanced solid tumor such as melanoma, head and neck, liver or kidney cancer.

The chain joins TRBV6-5 to TRBJ2-1; TRBD1 aligns across 7 bases. V shed 0 bases, J shed 3 bases, and the junction held 2 bases outside the gene matches. Germline loops: CDR1 MNHEY, CDR2 SVGAGI. CDR3 length equals 15 residues. CDR3 sequence (DNA): TGTGCCAGCAGTTACTCTTGGGACAGCTACAATGAGCAGTTCTTC. This codes for CASSYSWDSYNEQFF.

This chain uses TRBV5-1 with TRBJ2-1; 7 bases match TRBD1. CDR1 is SGHRS, CDR2 YFSETQ, per germline. The CDR3 has 14 residues. With V trimmed by 2 bases and J by 5 bases, 4 bases remained unmatched. As DNA, the CDR3 is TGCGCCAGCAGCTTCGGGACAGATAACAATGAGCAGTTCTTC. This codes for CASSFGTDNNEQFF.

The V gene is TRBV7-9, the J gene TRBJ1-3; D uncertain. The germline V gene has CDR1 SEHNR and CDR2 FQNEAQ (reference sequence). The CDR3 length is 16 residues. V lost 2 bases and J 4 bases, leaving 15 bases between the germline ends. The CDR3 protein is CASSLISEWEGNTIYF. The DNA for the CDR3 is TGTGCCAGCAGCTTAATCTCGGAGTGGGAGGGAAACACCATATATTTT.

The chain uses TRBV19 and TRBJ2-7; D is unclear. The CDR3 spans 13 residues. The V gene's germline CDR1 is LNHDA and CDR2 SQIVND (reference sequence). V lost 1 base and J lost 6, with 10 bases in between. CDR3 sequence (DNA): TGTGCCAGTAGTATAGGTGGCAGCACCGAGCAGTACTTC. It translates to CASSIGGSTEQYF.

The CDR3 nucleotides are TGTGCTAGTGGTTTGACCCCCTTGTTTGGGACAGGGGGCACCGGGGAGCTGTTTTTT. Amino acids: CASGLTPLFGTGGTGELFF. The genes are TRBV12-5 and TRBJ2-2, with 11 bases aligning to TRBD1. The V and J ends lost 2 bases and 4 bases, in that order; junction bases with no gene match: 12. CDR3 length: 19 residues. CDR1 is LGHNT, CDR2 FRNRAP, per germline.

This clone was recorded many times. The chain has TRBV7-8 and TRBJ1-5; 7 bases map to TRBD1. The CDR3 covers 14 residues. The J segment lost 8 bases and the V segment lost 5 bases, leaving 9 bases of the junction unmatched. Germline V gives CDR1 SGHVS, CDR2 FQNEAQ. This CDR3 is CASSRTGPGEPQHF. The CDR3 region has the DNA TGTGCCAGCAGCCGGACAGGCCCGGGAGAGCCCCAGCATTTT.

The CDR3 nucleotides read TGTGCCAGCAGCTTAGGGGACAACCTGGCCTACGAGCAGTACTTC. This gives the protein CASSLGDNLAYEQYF. V and J are TRBV7-6 and TRBJ2-7; D is possibly TRBD1 (6 bases). CDR3 length equals 15 residues. The germline gives CDR1 SGHVS, CDR2 FNYEAQ. Trimming left V 1 base short and J 2 bases short, with 12 bases between.

Turning to this clone: Germline and junction disagree at one end, which may indicate a read error. The chain links TRBV5-5 to TRBJ1-1, with D hard to call. The CDR3 has 13 residues. Germline loops: CDR1 SGHKS, CDR2 YYEKEE (reference sequence). The CDR3 coding sequence is TGTGCCAGCAGATTGGACCTGAACACTGAAGCTTTCTTT. Translation: CASRLDLNTEAFF.

A few counts support this clone. The chain recombines TRBV27 with TRBJ2-3, with D possibly TRBD2 on 5 matching bases. The CDR3 runs to 14 residues. V was pared by 8 bases and J by 0 bases, with 12 bases between. Germline loops: CDR1 MNHEY, CDR2 SMNVEV (reference sequence). The CDR3 nucleotides are TGTGCCAGCGGCCTGGAGGCTAGCACAGATACGCAGTATTTT. Translation: CASGLEASTDTQYF.

This clone was seen just once. This rearrangement joins TRBV19 to TRBJ1-4, with TRBD1 matching over 8 bases. Germline V gene lookup returns CDR1 LNHDA and CDR2 SQIVND (reference sequence). The CDR3 has 15 residues. The ends lost 5 bases at V and 4 bases at J; junction bases unmatched: 6. In DNA form, the CDR3 reads TGTGCCAGTAGTTATACAGGGGGGATTAATGAAAAACTGTTTTTT. This translates into CASSYTGGINEKLFF.

J is TRBJ2-5 and V is TRBV7-3, with 14 bases matching TRBD2. V dropped 5 bases and J dropped 5; count of bases not matched to a gene: 10. The germline V gene has CDR1 SGHTA and CDR2 FQGTGA. The CDR3 runs 17 residues. Here the CDR3 DNA reads TGTGCCAGCAGCCCGGGTCTGGGACTAGCGGGAGCGGAGACCCAGTACTTC. The encoded protein is CASSPGLGLAGAETQYF.

CDR3 bases: TGCGCCAGCAGCCAAGTGCAGGCCTACGAGCAGTACTTC. Residues: CASSQVQAYEQYF. V gene TRBV4-1 combines with J gene TRBJ2-7; no definite D call. This CDR3 is 13 amino acids long. Germline-derived CDR1 and CDR2 are MGHRA and YSYEKL. Trimming took 1 base from V and 2 from J, leaving 6 bases between them.

This chain connects TRBV2 to TRBJ1-3; no firm D call. The CDR3 length is 14 residues. Germline assignment: CDR1 SNHLY and CDR2 FYNNEI. With 2 bases removed from V and 1 base from J, the gap between germline ends came to 6 bases. CDR3 DNA: TGTGCCAGCAGTGAAACAGCGTCTGGAAACACCATATATTTT. It specifies CASSETASGNTIYF.

The chain joins TRBV4-1 to TRBJ2-7; D is possibly TRBD1 (5 bases). The CDR3 has 13 amino acids. V was trimmed by 0 bases and J by 11 bases, leaving 14 bases between them. Per germline, CDR1 MGHRA and CDR2 YSYEKL. The CDR3 nucleotides read TGCGCCAGCAGCCAAGACTCAGGACACTGGGAGTACTTC. Amino acid sequence: CASSQDSGHWEYF.

The chain carries TRBV10-1 and TRBJ1-2; D perhaps matches TRBD1 (5 bases). Trimming shortened V by 7 bases and J by 2 bases, and 23 bases separated the two germline ends. Germline V gene lookup returns CDR1 WNHNN and CDR2 SYGVQD (reference sequence). The CDR3 covers 17 residues. The CDR3 DNA sequence: TGCGCCAGCATCCCCCCCGGACAACGGGCATCCAACTATGGCTACACCTTC. Translation gives CASIPPGQRASNYGYTF.

The chain uses TRBV9 and TRBJ2-7; D is possibly TRBD1 (6 bases). Trimming removed 7 bases at V and 0 bases at J, with 17 bases between. The CDR3 is 15 amino acids. CDR1 and CDR2 (germline): SGDLS, YYNGEE. DNA of the CDR3: TGTGCCAGCGGGCCTTACCGGGACAACTCCTACGAGCAGTACTTC. It yields the protein CASGPYRDNSYEQYF.

The J gene is TRBJ2-7, the V gene TRBV9; D perhaps matches TRBD1 (5 bases). Germline assignment: CDR1 SGDLS and CDR2 YYNGEE. The CDR3 runs 14 residues. Trimming shortened V by 1 base and J by 5 bases, and 13 bases separated the two germline ends. CDR3 bases: TGTGCCAGCAGCGTATCAGGGTCAAGTAACGAGCAGTACTTC. Its protein is CASSVSGSSNEQYF.

The chain links TRBV5-1 to TRBJ2-7, with 8 bases fitting TRBD1. Germline loops: CDR1 SGHRS, CDR2 YFSETQ. V gave up 4 bases and J gave up 7 bases; unmatched junction bases: 7. CDR3 size: 13 residues. CDR3 in amino acids: CASSPTGVGEQYF. The CDR3 nucleotides read TGCGCCAGCAGCCCGACAGGGGTGGGGGAGCAGTACTTC.

The chain uses TRBV9 and TRBJ2-5; D might be TRBD1 (6 bases). The CDR3 extends over 15 amino acids. Germline-derived CDR1 and CDR2 are SGDLS and YYNGEE. V dropped 7 bases and J dropped 5 bases, with 21 bases sitting between them. As DNA, the CDR3 is TGTGCCAGCGGGATGGCCGGACAGCCAAGGGAGACCCAGTACTTC. This sequence encodes CASGMAGQPRETQYF.

The V call is TRBV28, the J call TRBJ1-5, with D possibly being TRBD1 (6 bases). Germline-derived CDR1 and CDR2 are MDHEN and SYDVKM. The V gene lost 6 bases and the J gene lost 5 bases, with 8 bases spanning the gap. The CDR3 is 12 amino acids. This CDR3 is CASSRGYQPQHF. For the CDR3, the DNA is TGTGCCAGCAGCAGGGGATATCAGCCCCAGCATTTT. Complete variable domain (other parts from reference TRBV28 and TRBJ1-5): DVKVTQSSRYLVKRTGEKVFLECVQDMDHENMFWYRQDPGLGLRLIYFSYDVKMKEKGDIPEGYSVSREKKERFSLILESASTNQTSMYLCASSRGYQPQHFGDGTRLSIL.